The sequence of this T cell receptor (beta chain) was determined in a study of patients and donors after allogeneic stem cell transplantation. This clonotype is termed medium-sized. TCRdb fed the RT-PCR reads into MiXCR, producing one record per CDR3 protein. The repertoire holds 8,000 to 10,000 distinct CDR3 sequences, with 5.9% as singletons. The CDR3 runs 16 residues. The V end was cut by 0 bases, the J end by 14 bases, with 20 bases between. CDR1 is MNHEY and CDR2 is SVGAGI in the germline V gene. The sequencing input was blood, either unsorted or a sorted T cell fraction (not recorded which). V usage is TRBV6-5 and J usage is TRBJ1-6; D possibly corresponds to TRBD1 (5 bases). The sequence came from a human donor who was either an allogeneic HSCT recipient or a stem cell or donor lymphocyte infusion donor (not recorded which). It is not recorded whose cells these are; they may come from a transplant donor. In DNA, the CDR3 is TGTGCCAGCAGTTACTCGAATAGGGGAGCATTTTTGGCCCTCCACTTT. Amino acid sequence: CASSYSNRGAFLALHF.